The clone carrying this T cell receptor beta chain was seen just once. The sample belongs to a study of shared clonotypes between healthy human individuals. V lost 2 bases, J lost 1 base, and 0 bases stayed unmatched. The CDR3 consists of 15 residues. CDR1 and CDR2 from the germline V gene are MNHEY and SMNVEV (reference sequence). Profiled with immunoSEQ multiplex PCR; TCRdb holds only in-frame clones, not every one. The sample has over a million clones; approximately 68% are singletons. The sample comprised memory CD4+ T cells sorted from blood. As for subset: CD45RA-negative fraction. The sequence derives from a man aged 18 to 29 in good health. The rearrangement links TRBV27 to TRBJ2-2; 8 bases align to TRBD1. CDR3 DNA: TGTGCCAGCAGTTTAGACAGGGGGAACACCGGGGAGCTGTTTTTT. Translation: CASSLDRGNTGELFF.